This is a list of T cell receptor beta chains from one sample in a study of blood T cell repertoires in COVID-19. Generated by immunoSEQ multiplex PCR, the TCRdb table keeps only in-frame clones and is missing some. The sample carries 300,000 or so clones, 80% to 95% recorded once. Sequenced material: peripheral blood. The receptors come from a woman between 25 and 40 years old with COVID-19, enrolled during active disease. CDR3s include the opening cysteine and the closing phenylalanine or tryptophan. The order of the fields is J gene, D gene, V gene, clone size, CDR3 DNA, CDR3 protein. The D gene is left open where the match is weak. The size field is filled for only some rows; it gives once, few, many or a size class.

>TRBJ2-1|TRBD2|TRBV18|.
TGTGCCAGCTCACCAAGGACTAGCGGGAGCTCCTACAATGAGCAGTTCTTC
CASSPRTSGSSYNEQFF
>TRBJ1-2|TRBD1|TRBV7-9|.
TGTGCCAGCAGCCCCCGGACAGGGACTCTCCTATATGGCTACACCTTC
CASSPRTGTLLYGYTF
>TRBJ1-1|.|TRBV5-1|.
TGCGCCAGCAGCCTCGGGAGGGAGAACACTGAAGCTTTCTTT
CASSLGRENTEAFF
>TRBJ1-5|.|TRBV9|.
TGTGCCAGCAGCGCCTCCCAGGGGTATCAGCCCCAGCATTTT
CASSASQGYQPQHF
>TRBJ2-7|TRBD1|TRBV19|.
TGTGCCAGTAGTGGAAACAGGGGAAGGGCCTACGAGCAGTACTTC
CASSGNRGRAYEQYF
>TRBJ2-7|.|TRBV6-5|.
TGTGCCAGCAGTTCACGGGTAGGCGAGCAGTACTTC
CASSSRVGEQYF
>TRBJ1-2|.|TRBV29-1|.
TGCAGCGTCTTCGTCGGGGGGCTTGGTTATGGCTACACCTTC
CSVFVGGLGYGYTF
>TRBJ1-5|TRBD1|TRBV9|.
TGTGCCAGCGGGACAGGCGACAATCAGCCCCAGCATTTT
CASGTGDNQPQHF
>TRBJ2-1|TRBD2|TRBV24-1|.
TGTGCCACCAGTCTAGCGGGGTACAATGAGCAGTTCTTC
CATSLAGYNEQFF
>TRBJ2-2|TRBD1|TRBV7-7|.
TGTGCCAGCGGTACAGGGGACACCGGGGAGCTGTTTTTT
CASGTGDTGELFF
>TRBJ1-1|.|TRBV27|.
TGTGCCAGCAGTCCGATCAGGGTCAGGGTCACTGAAGCTTTCTTT
CASSPIRVRVTEAFF
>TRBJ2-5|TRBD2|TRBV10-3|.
TGTGCCATCAGTGAGTCGCTAGCGGGTGTGGGAGAGACCCAGTACTTC
CAISESLAGVGETQYF
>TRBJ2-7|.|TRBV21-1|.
TGTGCCAGCGGCAGACTCTACGAGCAGTACTTC
CASGRLYEQYF
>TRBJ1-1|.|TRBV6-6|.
TGTGCCAGCAGTTACGGGCAGGTGAACACTGAAGCTTTCTTT
CASSYGQVNTEAFF
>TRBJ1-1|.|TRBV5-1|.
TGCGCCAGCAGCTTGGCCGGTGCGGGGAACACTGAAGCTTTCTTT
CASSLAGAGNTEAFF
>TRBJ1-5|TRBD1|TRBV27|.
TGTGCCAGCAGTCCCACGACAGGGGAAGTCAATCAGCCCCAGCATTTT
CASSPTTGEVNQPQHF
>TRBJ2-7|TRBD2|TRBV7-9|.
TGTGCCAGCAGCTTAGAGCTAGCGGCTACCTACGAGCAGTACTTC
CASSLELAATYEQYF
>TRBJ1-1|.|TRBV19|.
TGTGCCAGTAGTTTCCCTGGGGGGGAGACTGAAGCTTTCTTT
CASSFPGGETEAFF
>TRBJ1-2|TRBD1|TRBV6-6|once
TGTGCCAGCAGCCCCAGGGACAGCCAAAACTATGGCTACACCTTC
CASSPRDSQNYGYTF
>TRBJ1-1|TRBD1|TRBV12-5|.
TGTGCTAGTGGTCAAGGGACAGGGGAGGGCACTGAAGCTTTCTTT
CASGQGTGEGTEAFF
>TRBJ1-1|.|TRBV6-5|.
TGTGCCAGCAGTTACTCAAAGGGGTCCACTGAAGCTTTCTTT
CASSYSKGSTEAFF
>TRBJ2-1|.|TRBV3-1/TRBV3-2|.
TGTGCCAGCAGCCGAAATCGGCAGGGTTGGGGCAATGAGCAGTTCTTC
CASSRNRQGWGNEQFF
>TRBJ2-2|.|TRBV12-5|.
TGTGCTAGTGGTCCTCCGGGACAAAGCGGCACCGGGGAGCTGTTTTTT
CASGPPGQSGTGELFF
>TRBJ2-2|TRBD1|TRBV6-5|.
TGTGCCAGCAGCGACGGACAGGGGGCGGCCGGGGAGCTGTTTTTT
CASSDGQGAAGELFF
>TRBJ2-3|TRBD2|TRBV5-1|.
TGCGCCAGCAGCTCCGGGACTAGCGGGACTTTGAGGGCAGATACGCAGTATTTT
CASSSGTSGTLRADTQYF
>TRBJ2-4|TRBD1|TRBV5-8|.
TGTGCCAGCAGCTTAGGGACAGGGACAAACATTCAGTACTTC
CASSLGTGTNIQYF
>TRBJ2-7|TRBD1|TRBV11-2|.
TGTGCCAGCAGCGGGGGACAGGGATACGAGCAGTACTTC
CASSGGQGYEQYF
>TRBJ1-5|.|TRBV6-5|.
TGTGCCAGCAGTTACAGGGGAAGCAATCAGCCCCAGCATTTT
CASSYRGSNQPQHF
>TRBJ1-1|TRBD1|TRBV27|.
TGTGCCAGCAGTTGGACAGGGAACACTGAAGCTTTCTTT
CASSWTGNTEAFF
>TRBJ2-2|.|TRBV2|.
TGTGCCAGCAGCGGTGAAACCGGGGAGCTGTTTTTT
CASSGETGELFF
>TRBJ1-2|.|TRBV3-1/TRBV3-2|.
TGTGCCAGCAGCCAAGGGAAGGGACAACGGCTTGGCTACACCTTC
CASSQGKGQRLGYTF
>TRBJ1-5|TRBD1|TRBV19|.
TGTGCCAGTAACGACAGGGGGCGTCGGCAGCCCCAGCATTTT
CASNDRGRRQPQHF
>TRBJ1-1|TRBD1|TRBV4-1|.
TGCGCCAGCAGCCAGGTGGGACAGGGGAGTGAAGCTTTCTTT
CASSQVGQGSEAFF
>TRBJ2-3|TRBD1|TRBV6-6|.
TGTGCCAGCAGGGACAGGGAAGGCACAGATACGCAGTATTTT
CASRDREGTDTQYF
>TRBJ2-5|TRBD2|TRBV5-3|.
TGTGCCAGAAGCCCGGGGGGGATCAAAGAGACCCAGTACTTC
CARSPGGIKETQYF
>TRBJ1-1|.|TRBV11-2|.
TGTGCCAGCAGCTTAGATCGCGACACTGAAGCTTTCTTT
CASSLDRDTEAFF